This TCR beta chain was sequenced in a study of human T cells and chemical hapten exposure (dated by TCRdb to about 2021). For the study in its entirety: For sensitization, 2% DPC in acetone was applied to an approximately 2 cm by approximately 2 cm area of upper inner arm skin. Blood samples were taken from patients before sensitization (week 0) and then at 2, 6 and about 24 weeks after DPC sensitization. For TCR sequencing, blood came from about 28 alopecia patients at anywhere from one to four time points (pre-sensitization, 2, 6 and 24 weeks). Throughout the study period of around 24 weeks, patients also received therapeutic DPC doses to the scalp every week. The mostly female patient cohort included alopecia areata with under or over 50% scalp involvement, alopecia totalis and alopecia universalis. Peripheral blood TCR repertoire changes were tracked in vivo in alopecia patients during primary and secondary sensitization to the hapten diphenylcyclopropenone (DPC). Patch testing was done on the upper back using Finn chambers containing 0.01% DPC, and results were scored after 6 days according to International Contact Dermatitis Research Group standards. Libraries were combined into a pool for sequencing, and differences in TCR yield between samples came mainly from small differences in library volumes within the pool. The study at large found these results: Repeated subsampling changed both the strength of the expansion versus patch-test correlation and the threshold at which that correlation became significant. All patients had alopecia, a presumed autoimmune disease, so their immune response might differ from that of healthy individuals. Compared with pre-sensitization or healthy control sets, expanded TCRs formed significantly more large CDR3 similarity clusters, which is consistent with antigen-driven responses. A positive correlation was found between the number of PT1 expanded TCRs and patch test score, with significance reached at thresholds 8, 16 and 32 but not 4. DPC sensitization did not change how many TCRs were above 1 in 1000 frequency, and no evidence was found of alterations in global repertoire structure.

The time point label, as the study defines it: patch test 1, 2 weeks after DPC sensitization. The intended sense of this specimen's treatment or condition label: therapeutic diphenylcyclopropenone sensitization with weekly scalp DPC. Blood at each patch-test visit was drawn before the patch test was applied. Eligible patients were aged 18 to 70, diagnosed with alopecia, deemed suitable for DPC therapy, and excluded if pregnant. Total RNA was extracted from unfractionated whole blood that had been collected in Tempus Blood RNA tubes. The CDR3 covers 16 residues, taking in both the cysteine and the phenylalanine. This entry keeps only the CDR3 DNA: 48 bases, framed from base 1. The germline ends are 11 bases apart after V is trimmed by 0 bases and J by 2 bases. Sequences MRHNA (CDR1) and SNTAGT (CDR2) are obtained from the germline V gene. A note on this clonotype: Its antigen target is currently unknown. Base qualities were left out, and no much larger clone turns up one base away.

Libraries were made using RACE. Sequencing used a NextSeq 500. During library preparation, unique molecular identifiers were attached to individual cDNA molecules so that TCRs could be counted quantitatively and reproducibly. Each blood RNA sample was used to sequence both TCR alpha and TCR beta chains. Turning to the authors' computational methods: A median of roughly 99,000 TCRs per sample was observed, with a range of about 20,000 to 690,600. The Decombinator software suite was used to annotate the V, J and CDR3 of the TCR reads. For the PS versus PT1 abundance plots, all samples were subsampled to the same number of TCRs (28,000). Expanded TCRs were defined as absent before sensitization and observed at least eight times at the 2-week time point. TCRdb applied fastp at Q25 and MiXCR to the public reads, then kept only in-frame beta chains. Each CDR3 protein appears once, grouped with its most common genes and DNA. The V and J calls shown here were made by TCRdb, not taken from the authors' results. This sample gives more than 100,000 distinct CDR3 sequences in total; roughly 13% of them show up just once. The ten largest account for 0.92% of the sample.

Sequences were derived from whole blood, sampled in connection with sensitization to the hapten diphenylcyclopropenone (DPC). The rearranged chain carries TRBV6-4 and TRBJ2-1; the best D guess is TRBD2, with 7 bases matching. This TCR derives from a man between 18 and 35 years old with alopecia areata. Some clones in this sample may be carry-over from other donors' samples. Read as DNA, the sequence is TGTGCCAGCAGTGACTCAGGGGGGGGCCCCTACAATGAGCAGTTCTTC. It specifies CASSDSGGGPYNEQFF.